A selection of T cell receptor beta chains follows, all from one sample in a study of blood T cell repertoires in COVID-19. TCRdb keeps only in-frame clones here, not all; method: immunoSEQ multiplex PCR. Of about 100,000 clones in the sample, approximately 86% were seen once. The material sequenced was peripheral blood. All receptors come from a woman between 55 and 75 years old with acute or convalescent COVID-19. Each CDR3 is given with its conserved first and last residue. D genes are given only for firm matches.

V: TRBV9
D: -
J: TRBJ2-2
CDR3: CASSVHGGELFF
DNA: TGTGCCAGCAGCGTGCACGGCGGGGAGCTGTTTTTT

V: TRBV18
D: -
J: TRBJ1-1
CDR3: CASSDNRETEAFF
DNA: TGTGCCAGCTCAGACAACAGGGAGACTGAAGCTTTCTTT

V: TRBV9
D: -
J: TRBJ1-3
CDR3: CASSVGVSSGNTIYF
DNA: TGTGCCAGCAGCGTAGGCGTTAGCTCTGGAAACACCATATATTTT

V: TRBV29-1
D: -
J: TRBJ2-3
CDR3: CSVDPDKAGDTQYF
DNA: TGCAGCGTTGATCCGGACAAAGCGGGAGATACGCAGTATTTT

V: TRBV7-8
D: TRBD2
J: TRBJ2-3
CDR3: CASSPRGLAGPTDTQYF
DNA: TGTGCCAGCAGCCCGAGGGGACTAGCGGGGCCCACAGATACGCAGTATTTT

V: TRBV9
D: -
J: TRBJ1-5
CDR3: CASSVDSSNQPQHF
DNA: TGTGCCAGCAGCGTTGACAGTAGCAATCAGCCCCAGCATTTT

V: TRBV5-4
D: -
J: TRBJ2-1
CDR3: CASSSVNRVNGEQFF
DNA: TGTGCCAGCAGCTCCGTAAACAGGGTTAACGGAGAGCAGTTCTTC

V: TRBV5-1
D: -
J: TRBJ1-1
CDR3: CASSLTVRQPEAFF
DNA: TGCGCCAGCAGCCTCACAGTACGACAGCCTGAAGCTTTCTTT

V: TRBV19
D: -
J: TRBJ2-1
CDR3: CASMRTSGGDEQFF
DNA: TGTGCCAGTATGCGGACTTCAGGCGGCGATGAGCAGTTCTTC

V: TRBV15
D: -
J: TRBJ1-5
CDR3: CATSRGPGGNQPQHF
DNA: TGTGCCACCAGCAGAGGGCCGGGGGGCAATCAGCCCCAGCATTTT

V: TRBV5-1
D: TRBD2
J: TRBJ2-3
CDR3: CASSLAGVDTQYF
DNA: TGCGCCAGCAGCTTAGCGGGAGTGGATACGCAGTATTTT